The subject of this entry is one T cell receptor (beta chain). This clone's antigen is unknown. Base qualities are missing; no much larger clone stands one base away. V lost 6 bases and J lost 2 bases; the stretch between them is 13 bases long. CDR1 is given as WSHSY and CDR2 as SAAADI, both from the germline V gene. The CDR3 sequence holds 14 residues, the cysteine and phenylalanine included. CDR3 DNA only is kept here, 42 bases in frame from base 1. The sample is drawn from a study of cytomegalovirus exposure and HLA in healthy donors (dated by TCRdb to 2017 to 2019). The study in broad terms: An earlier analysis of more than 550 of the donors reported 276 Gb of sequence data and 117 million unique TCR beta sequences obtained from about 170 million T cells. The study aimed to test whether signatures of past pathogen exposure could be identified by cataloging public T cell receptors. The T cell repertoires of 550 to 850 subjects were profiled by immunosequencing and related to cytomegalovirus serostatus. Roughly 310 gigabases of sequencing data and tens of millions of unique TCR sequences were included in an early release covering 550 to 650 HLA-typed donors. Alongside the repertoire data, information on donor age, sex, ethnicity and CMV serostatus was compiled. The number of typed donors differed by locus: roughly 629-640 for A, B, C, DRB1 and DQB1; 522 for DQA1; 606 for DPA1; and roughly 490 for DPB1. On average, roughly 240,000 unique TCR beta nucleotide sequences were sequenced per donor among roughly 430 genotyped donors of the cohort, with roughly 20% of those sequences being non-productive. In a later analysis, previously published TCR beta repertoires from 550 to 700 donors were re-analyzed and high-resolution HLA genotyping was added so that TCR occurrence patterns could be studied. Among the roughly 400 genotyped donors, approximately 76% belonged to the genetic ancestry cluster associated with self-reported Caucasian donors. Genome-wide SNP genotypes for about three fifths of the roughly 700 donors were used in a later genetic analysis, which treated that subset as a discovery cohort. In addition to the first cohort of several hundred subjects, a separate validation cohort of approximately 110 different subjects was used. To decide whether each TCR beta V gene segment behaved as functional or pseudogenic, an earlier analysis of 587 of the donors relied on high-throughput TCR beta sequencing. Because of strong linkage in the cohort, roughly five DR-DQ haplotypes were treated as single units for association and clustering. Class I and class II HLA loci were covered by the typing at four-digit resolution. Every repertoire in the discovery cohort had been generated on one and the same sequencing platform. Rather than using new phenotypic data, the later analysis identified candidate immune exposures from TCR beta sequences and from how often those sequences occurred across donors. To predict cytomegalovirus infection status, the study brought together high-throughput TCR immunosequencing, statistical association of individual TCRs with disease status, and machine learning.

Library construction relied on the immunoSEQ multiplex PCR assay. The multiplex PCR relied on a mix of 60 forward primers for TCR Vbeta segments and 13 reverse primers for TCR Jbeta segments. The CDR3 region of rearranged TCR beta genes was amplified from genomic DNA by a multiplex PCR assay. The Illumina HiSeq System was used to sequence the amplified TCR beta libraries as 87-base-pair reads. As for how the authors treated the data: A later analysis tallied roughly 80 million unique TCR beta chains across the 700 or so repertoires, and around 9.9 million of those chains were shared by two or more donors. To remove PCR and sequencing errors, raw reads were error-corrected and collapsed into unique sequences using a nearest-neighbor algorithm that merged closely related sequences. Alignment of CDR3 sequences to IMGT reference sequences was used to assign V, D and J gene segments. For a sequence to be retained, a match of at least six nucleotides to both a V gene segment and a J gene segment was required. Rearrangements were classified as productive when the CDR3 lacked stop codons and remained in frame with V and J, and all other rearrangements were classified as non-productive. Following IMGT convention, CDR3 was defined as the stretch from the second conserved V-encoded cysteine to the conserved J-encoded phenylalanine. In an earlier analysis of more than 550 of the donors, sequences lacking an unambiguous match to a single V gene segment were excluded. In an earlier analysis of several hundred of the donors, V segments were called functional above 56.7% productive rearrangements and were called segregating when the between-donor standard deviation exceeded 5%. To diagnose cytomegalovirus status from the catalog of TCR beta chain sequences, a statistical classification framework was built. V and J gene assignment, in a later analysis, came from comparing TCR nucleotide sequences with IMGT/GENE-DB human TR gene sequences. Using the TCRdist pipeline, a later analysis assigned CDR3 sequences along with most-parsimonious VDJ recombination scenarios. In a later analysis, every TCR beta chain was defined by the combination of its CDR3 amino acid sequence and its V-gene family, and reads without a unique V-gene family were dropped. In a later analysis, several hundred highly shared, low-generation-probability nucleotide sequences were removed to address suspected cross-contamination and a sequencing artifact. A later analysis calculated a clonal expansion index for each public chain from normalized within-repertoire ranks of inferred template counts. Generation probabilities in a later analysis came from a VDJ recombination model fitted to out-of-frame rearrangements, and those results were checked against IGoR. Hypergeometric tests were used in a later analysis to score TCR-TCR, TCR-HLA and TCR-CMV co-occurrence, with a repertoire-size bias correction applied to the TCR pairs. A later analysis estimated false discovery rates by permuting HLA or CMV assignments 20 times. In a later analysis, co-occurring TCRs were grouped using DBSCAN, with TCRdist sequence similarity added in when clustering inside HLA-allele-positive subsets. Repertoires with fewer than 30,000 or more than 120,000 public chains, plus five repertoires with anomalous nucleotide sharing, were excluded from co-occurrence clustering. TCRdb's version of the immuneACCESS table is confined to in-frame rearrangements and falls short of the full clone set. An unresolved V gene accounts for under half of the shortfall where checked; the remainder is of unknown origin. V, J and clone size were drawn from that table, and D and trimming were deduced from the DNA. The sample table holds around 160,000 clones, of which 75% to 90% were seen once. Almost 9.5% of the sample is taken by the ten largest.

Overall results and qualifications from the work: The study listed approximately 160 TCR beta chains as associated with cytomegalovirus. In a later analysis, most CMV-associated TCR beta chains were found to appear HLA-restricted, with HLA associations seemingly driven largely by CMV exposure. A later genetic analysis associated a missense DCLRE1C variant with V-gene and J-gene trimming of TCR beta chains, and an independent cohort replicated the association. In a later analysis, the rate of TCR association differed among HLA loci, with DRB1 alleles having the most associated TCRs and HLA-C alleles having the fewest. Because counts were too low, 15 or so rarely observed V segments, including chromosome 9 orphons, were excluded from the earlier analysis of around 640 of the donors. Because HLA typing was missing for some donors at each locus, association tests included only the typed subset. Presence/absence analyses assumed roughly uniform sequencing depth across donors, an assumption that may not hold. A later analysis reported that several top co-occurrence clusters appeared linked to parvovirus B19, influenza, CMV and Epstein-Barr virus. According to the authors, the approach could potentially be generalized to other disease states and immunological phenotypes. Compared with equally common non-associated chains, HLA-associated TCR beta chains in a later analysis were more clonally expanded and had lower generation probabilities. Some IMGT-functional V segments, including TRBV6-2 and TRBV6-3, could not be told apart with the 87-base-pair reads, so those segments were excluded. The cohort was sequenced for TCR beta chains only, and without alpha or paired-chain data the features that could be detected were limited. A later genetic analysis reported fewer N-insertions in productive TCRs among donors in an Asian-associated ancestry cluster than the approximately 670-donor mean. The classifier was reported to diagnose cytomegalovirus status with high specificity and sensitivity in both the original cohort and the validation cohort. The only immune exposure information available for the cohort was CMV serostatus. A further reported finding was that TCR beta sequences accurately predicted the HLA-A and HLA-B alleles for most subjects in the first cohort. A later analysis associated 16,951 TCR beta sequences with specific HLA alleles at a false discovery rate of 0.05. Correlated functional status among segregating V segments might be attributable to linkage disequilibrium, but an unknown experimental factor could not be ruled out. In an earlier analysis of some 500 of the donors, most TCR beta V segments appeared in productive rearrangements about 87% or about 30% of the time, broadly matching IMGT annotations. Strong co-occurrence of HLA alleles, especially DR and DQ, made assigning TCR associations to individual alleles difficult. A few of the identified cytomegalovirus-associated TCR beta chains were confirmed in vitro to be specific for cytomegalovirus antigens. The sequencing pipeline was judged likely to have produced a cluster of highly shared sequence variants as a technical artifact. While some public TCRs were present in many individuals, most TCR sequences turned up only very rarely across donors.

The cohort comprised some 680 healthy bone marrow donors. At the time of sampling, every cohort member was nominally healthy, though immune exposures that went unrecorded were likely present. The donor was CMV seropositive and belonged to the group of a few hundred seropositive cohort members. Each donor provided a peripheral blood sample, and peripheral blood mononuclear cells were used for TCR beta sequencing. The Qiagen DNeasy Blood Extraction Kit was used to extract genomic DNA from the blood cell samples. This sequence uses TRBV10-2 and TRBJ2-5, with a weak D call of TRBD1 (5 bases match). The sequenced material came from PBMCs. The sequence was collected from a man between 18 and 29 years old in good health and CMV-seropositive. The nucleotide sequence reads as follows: TGCGCCAGCAGCTCCGACAGCGCACAAGAGACCCAGTACTTC. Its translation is CASSSDSAQETQYF.